The rows below give T cell receptor beta chains drawn from one sample of a study of T-cell memory formation after mild COVID-19. TCRdb redid the calling of the 5' RACE reads with MiXCR, one entry per CDR3 protein. Of about 560,000 distinct CDR3 sequences in the sample, under 20% were seen once. The sequenced material came from PBMCs or a T cell subset sorted from them (not recorded which). The receptors come from an adult woman who had mild COVID-19 (a few samples of this study predate the infection). Cell type and time point are not known. CDR3s include the opening cysteine and the closing phenylalanine or tryptophan. D genes are given only for firm matches. Not all rows give a size; the values are once, few, many and, for expanded clones, a class.

CASRPPTGANEKLFF	TGTGCCAGCCGACCACCGACAGGGGCGAATGAAAAACTGTTTTTT	TRBV6-6	-	TRBJ1-4	15	TRBD1
CAIHADGQYNSPLHF	TGTGCCATCCATGCTGACGGTCAATATAATTCACCCCTCCACTTT	TRBV10-3	-	TRBJ1-6	15	-
CASSPRGGNTGELFF	TGTGCCAGCAGCCCTAGAGGGGGCAACACCGGGGAGCTGTTTTTT	TRBV7-3	many	TRBJ2-2	15	TRBD1
CSNLEAGANYGYTF	TGCAGCAACCTGGAGGCAGGGGCTAACTATGGCTACACCTTC	TRBV20-1	-	TRBJ1-2	14	-
CSARDPKVPLFYGYTF	TGCAGTGCTAGAGATCCCAAGGTCCCGCTATTCTATGGCTACACCTTC	TRBV20-1	-	TRBJ1-2	16	-
CATSDPPYYSNQPQHF	TGTGCCACCAGTGATCCACCTTACTATAGCAATCAGCCCCAGCATTTT	TRBV24-1	few	TRBJ1-5	16	-
CASSQDALWTSGRHNEQFF	TGTGCCAGCAGCCAAGACGCCCTTTGGACTAGCGGGAGGCACAATGAGCAGTTCTTC	TRBV3-1	few	TRBJ2-1	19	TRBD2
CASSLAGQGVFKETQYF	TGTGCCAGCAGCTTAGCGGGACAGGGGGTTTTCAAAGAGACCCAGTACTTC	TRBV7-9	few	TRBJ2-5	17	TRBD1
CASSGDQVTDTQYF	TGTGCCAGCAGCGGCGATCAGGTCACAGATACGCAGTATTTT	TRBV9	-	TRBJ2-3	14	-
CASSLGARGQPQHF	TGTGCCAGCAGTTTAGGGGCCAGGGGCCAGCCCCAGCATTTT	TRBV12-3/TRBV12-4	few	TRBJ1-5	14	-
CASSPSEGYEQYF	TGTGCCAGCTCACCCTCTGAGGGCTACGAGCAGTACTTC	TRBV18	-	TRBJ2-7	13	-
CASSFEGKSQPQHF	TGTGCCAGCAGTTTCGAGGGGAAATCTCAGCCCCAGCATTTT	TRBV7-3	few	TRBJ1-5	14	-
CASSWEPTGDTQYF	TGTGCCAGCAGCTGGGAGCCGACGGGAGATACGCAGTATTTT	TRBV7-2	-	TRBJ2-3	14	-
CASSLRQGLRYEQYF	TGCGCCAGCAGCTTGCGGCAGGGCCTTCGCTACGAGCAGTACTTC	TRBV5-1	few	TRBJ2-7	15	-
CASSQVMIAGGPTDTQYF	TGCGCCAGCAGCCAAGTAATGATAGCGGGAGGGCCGACGGATACGCAGTATTTT	TRBV4-3	-	TRBJ2-3	18	TRBD2
CANSSLRDPSNYGYTF	TGTGCCAACAGCTCCCTACGGGACCCATCCAACTATGGCTACACCTTC	TRBV7-9	-	TRBJ1-2	16	-
CASSLDLSGSPYEQYF	TGTGCCAGCAGCTTGGACCTTAGCGGGTCGCCCTACGAGCAGTACTTC	TRBV5-4	-	TRBJ2-7	16	TRBD2
CASSYSASGSIQKTHNEQFF	TGTGCCAGCAGTTACTCTGCTAGCGGGAGTATTCAGAAGACTCACAATGAGCAGTTCTTC	TRBV6-5	few	TRBJ2-1	20	TRBD2
CASSQDLMAGDSGELFF	TGTGCCAGCAGCCAAGATCTGATGGCAGGGGACTCCGGGGAGCTGTTTTTT	TRBV4-2	few	TRBJ2-2	17	-
CASSVAAGLGTEAFF	TGTGCCAGCAGTGTCGCGGCGGGCCTAGGCACTGAAGCTTTCTTT	TRBV25-1	few	TRBJ1-1	15	-
CASSKLAGSSYEQYF	TGTGCCAGCAGCAAATTAGCGGGGAGCTCCTACGAGCAGTACTTC	TRBV21-1	few	TRBJ2-7	15	-
CSVEDPGTYGYTF	TGCAGCGTTGAAGATCCAGGGACCTATGGCTACACCTTC	TRBV29-1	-	TRBJ1-2	13	-
CASTGGGTEAFF	TGTGCCAGCACCGGGGGGGGCACTGAAGCTTTCTTT	TRBV5-6	few	TRBJ1-1	12	-
CASSWGAEAFF	TGTGCCAGCAGCTGGGGGGCAGAAGCTTTCTTT	TRBV7-9	-	TRBJ1-1	11	-
CASSYSPVAGGPRTDTQYF	TGTGCCAGCAGTTACTCGCCGGTAGCGGGAGGGCCACGCACAGATACGCAGTATTTT	TRBV6-5	-	TRBJ2-3	19	TRBD2
CASSLGFFLHSYNEQFF	TGTGCCAGCAGTTTAGGGTTCTTTCTACACTCCTACAATGAGCAGTTCTTC	TRBV12-3/TRBV12-4	few	TRBJ2-1	17	-
CASGTLLGGPTEAFF	TGTGCTAGTGGTACCCTGTTAGGGGGCCCCACTGAAGCTTTCTTT	TRBV12-5	few	TRBJ1-1	15	TRBD1
CASSLEDASNEKLFF	TGCGCCAGCAGCTTGGAGGACGCATCTAATGAAAAACTGTTTTTT	TRBV5-1	-	TRBJ1-4	15	-
CASSQDGQGATEAFF	TGCGCCAGCAGCCAAGATGGTCAGGGGGCCACTGAAGCTTTCTTT	TRBV4-1	-	TRBJ1-1	15	TRBD1
CASSNRDRAHEQYF	TGTGCCAGCAGCAATCGGGACAGGGCCCACGAGCAGTACTTC	TRBV21-1	few	TRBJ2-7	14	-
CAISSSFEQFF	TGTGCCATCAGTTCGAGTTTCGAGCAGTTCTTC	TRBV10-3	once	TRBJ2-1	11	-
CATSDGTDTQYF	TGTGCCACCAGTGACGGCACAGATACGCAGTATTTT	TRBV24-1	-	TRBJ2-3	12	-
CATSRIRDRAYEQYF	TGTGCCACCAGCCGTATTCGGGACAGAGCCTACGAGCAGTACTTC	TRBV15	-	TRBJ2-7	15	TRBD1
CATSDSLNNEQFF	TGTGCCACCAGTGACAGCTTAAACAATGAGCAGTTCTTC	TRBV24-1	-	TRBJ2-1	13	-
CASRRPGLITGELFF	TGTGCCAGCAGAAGACCGGGACTCATCACCGGGGAGCTGTTTTTT	TRBV6-2/TRBV6-3	few	TRBJ2-2	15	-
CAIKGPQGAFRELDTDTQYF	TGTGCCATCAAAGGACCCCAGGGGGCATTTCGGGAGTTGGACACAGATACGCAGTATTTT	TRBV10-3	few	TRBJ2-3	20	TRBD1
CSVRAPSTDTQYF	TGCAGCGTTCGAGCGCCTTCCACAGATACGCAGTATTTT	TRBV29-1	-	TRBJ2-3	13	-
CASSDRTGRRQPQHF	TGTGCCAGCAGCGACAGGACAGGGCGGCGACAGCCCCAGCATTTT	TRBV2	-	TRBJ1-5	15	TRBD1
CASSQVEDVWNQPQHF	TGCGCCAGCAGCCAAGTCGAGGACGTGTGGAATCAGCCCCAGCATTTT	TRBV4-1	-	TRBJ1-5	16	-
CASSSGTGGVGAYGYTF	TGTGCCAGCAGTTCCGGGACAGGGGGCGTCGGGGCCTATGGCTACACCTTC	TRBV28	-	TRBJ1-2	17	TRBD1
CASSLFTDANYGYTF	TGTGCCAGCAGCTTGTTCACAGATGCTAACTATGGCTACACCTTC	TRBV5-6	-	TRBJ1-2	15	-
CASSIAGLGSNEQFF	TGTGCCAGTAGTATAGCTGGACTCGGTTCCAATGAGCAGTTCTTC	TRBV19	-	TRBJ2-1	15	-
CASSRGANTGELFF	TGTGCCAGCAGCCGGGGGGCGAACACCGGGGAGCTGTTTTTT	TRBV25-1	-	TRBJ2-2	14	TRBD2
CASRYTSASYEQYF	TGCGCCAGCAGGTACACCAGCGCGTCCTACGAGCAGTACTTC	TRBV5-1	-	TRBJ2-7	14	-
CASSVSSGVTNNEQFF	TGTGCCAGCAGCGTAAGTAGCGGGGTTACTAACAATGAGCAGTTCTTC	TRBV9	-	TRBJ2-1	16	TRBD2
CASSFSGTSYNEQFF	TGTGCCAGCAGCTTTAGCGGGACTAGTTACAATGAGCAGTTCTTC	TRBV7-8	few	TRBJ2-1	15	TRBD2